One sample yielded the 30 T cell receptor beta chains listed below, sequenced in a study of cytomegalovirus exposure and HLA in healthy donors (dated by TCRdb to about 2017). The receptor library was made with the immunoSEQ multiplex PCR assay. For the multiplex PCR, a mixture combining 60 forward primers for TCR Vbeta segments and 13 reverse primers for TCR Jbeta segments was used. In TCRdb, the immuneACCESS table is reduced to in-frame sequences with V and J assigned. These tables do not hold every clone; where another copy was compared, an unresolved V gene accounts for under half, and the others remain unexplained. The sample table lists 150,000 to 200,000 clones, roughly 79% of them with a count of one. Clones ranked in the top ten supply approximately 2.1% of the sample. The sequenced sample was PBMCs. The receptor set was obtained from a woman aged 25 to 45 in good health and CMV-seropositive.

J is TRBJ2-7 and V is TRBV27; 7 bases line up with TRBD2. V was pared by 5 bases and J by 0 bases, with 13 bases of the junction left unmatched. The CDR3 length is 17 residues. In germline, CDR1 is MNHEY, CDR2 SMNVEV (reference sequence). This CDR3 is CASSLRGGSFLSYEQYF. CDR3 coding DNA: TGTGCCAGCAGTCTCCGCGGCGGGAGCTTCCTCTCCTACGAGCAGTACTTC.

The rearrangement uses TRBV7-9 and TRBJ1-5, with D uncertain. Germline CDR1 SEHNR, CDR2 FQNEAQ (reference sequence). The CDR3 loop spans 12 amino acids. V lost 2 bases to trimming and J lost 4 bases, with 3 bases between them. CDR3 in DNA: TGTGCCAGCAGCTTACCTAATCAGCCCCAGCATTTT. This sequence encodes CASSLPNQPQHF. Full variable domain (remainder filled in from reference TRBV7-9 and TRBJ1-5): DTGVSQNPRHKITKRGQNVTFRCDPISEHNRLYWYRQTLGQGPEFLTYFQNEAQLEKSRLLSDRFSAERPKGSFSTLEIQRTEQGDSAMYLCASSLPNQPQHFGDGTRLSIL.

This chain links TRBV20-1 with TRBJ2-5; perhaps TRBD2 as D (5 bases). The CDR3 is 11 residues long. V lost 8 bases, J lost 3 bases, and 10 bases lay in between. Germline V gene sequence: CDR1 DFQATT, CDR2 SNEGSKA (reference sequence). In nucleotides, the CDR3 is TGCAGTCCCATGGGAGAAGAGACCCAGTACTTC. Amino acids: CSPMGEETQYF.

This chain links TRBV6-1 with TRBJ2-7; D uncertain. Looked up from germline, CDR1 is MNHNS and CDR2 is SASEGT. Between the trimmed V and J ends, which lost 4 bases and 0 bases, there was a span of 10 bases. The CDR3 totals 14 residues. DNA of the CDR3: TGTGCCAGCAGTGCAACGTCGAGCTCCTACGAGCAGTACTTC. This translates into CASSATSSSYEQYF.

The rearrangement joins TRBV29-1 to TRBJ2-3; TRBD1 matches at 7 bases. The germline V gene encodes CDR1 SQVTM and CDR2 ANQGSEA. The CDR3 contains 12 residues. Losses at the gene ends were 6 bases for V and 4 bases for J; bases not matched to a gene: 4. The CDR3 spells CSVRQGPDTQYF. CDR3 sequence (DNA): TGCAGCGTCCGACAGGGCCCAGATACGCAGTATTTT.

J is TRBJ1-6 and V is TRBV6-1; D is perhaps TRBD1 (6 bases). V was cut by 6 bases and J by 5 bases, with 14 bases left in between. This CDR3 is built from 15 residues. Per the germline V gene, CDR1 is MNHNS and CDR2 is SASEGT. The CDR3 DNA is TGTGCCAGCAGCCCAGACAGGATGAATAATTCACCCCTCCACTTT. Amino acid sequence: CASSPDRMNNSPLHF.

This chain uses TRBV11-3 with TRBJ1-4, with D possibly being TRBD1 (5 bases). Germline loops: CDR1 SGHNT, CDR2 YENEEA. The CDR3 is 16 residues long. V shed 1 base and J shed 3 bases, with 12 bases lying between them. Here the CDR3 DNA reads TGTGCCAGCAGCTTAGTTTTCAGGGAACCTAATGAAAAACTGTTTTTT. Protein product: CASSLVFREPNEKLFF. Full variable domain (rest looked up from reference TRBV11-3 and TRBJ1-4): EAGVVQSPRYKIIEKKQPVAFWCNPISGHNTLYWYLQNLGQGPELLIRYENEEAVDDSQLPKDRFSAERLKGVDSTLKIQPAELGDSAVYLCASSLVFREPNEKLFFGSGTQLSVL.

The chain combines TRBV14 with TRBJ2-7; 7 bases agree with TRBD1. Looked up from germline, CDR1 is SGHDN and CDR2 is FVKESK. The CDR3 contains 13 residues. The V and J ends lost 4 bases and 0 bases, in that order; junction bases with no gene match: 0. The DNA for the CDR3 is TGTGCCAGCAGCCGGACAGGCTCCTACGAGCAGTACTTC. Protein product: CASSRTGSYEQYF.

The V gene is TRBV4-3, the J gene TRBJ1-4; 11 bases match TRBD1. The germline CDR1 and CDR2 sequences are LGHNA and YSLEER. CDR3 length: 15 residues. The ends lost 5 bases at V and 7 bases at J; junction bases unmatched: 6. In DNA, the CDR3 is TGCGCCAGCAGCGACGAGGGACAGGGGGGTGAAAAACTGTTTTTT. Residues: CASSDEGQGGEKLFF.

The chain uses TRBV27 and TRBJ2-1; the match to TRBD2 covers 8 bases. The V gene's germline CDR1 is MNHEY and CDR2 SMNVEV (reference sequence). This CDR3 region has 15 residues. With 5 bases clipped from V and 8 bases from J, the junction kept 11 bases outside the gene matches. In DNA form, the CDR3 reads TGTGCCAGCAGTGTGACCGGGGGGGCTGCTTATGAGCAGTTCTTC. Translating it yields CASSVTGGAAYEQFF.

V is TRBV6-6 and J is TRBJ1-1; TRBD1 aligns across 8 bases. V shed 7 bases and J 5 bases; nucleotides not matched to a gene: 6. The CDR3 totals 13 residues. CDR1 and CDR2 from the germline V gene are MNHNY and SVGAGI (reference sequence). CDR3 in DNA: TGTGCCAGCAACGGACAGGGCGGGACTGAAGCTTTCTTT. Translating gives CASNGQGGTEAFF.

The table lists this clone with a few counts. This chain links TRBV29-1 with TRBJ2-1; TRBD2 might be the D (5 bases). V lost 4 bases to trimming and J lost 2 bases, with 15 bases between them. Germline-derived CDR1 and CDR2 are SQVTM and ANQGSEA. The CDR3 has 15 residues. CDR3 sequence reads: CSVGFRLATYNEQFF. The CDR3 DNA reads as TGCAGCGTTGGTTTTCGCTTAGCGACCTACAATGAGCAGTTCTTC.

The V and J genes are TRBV7-9 and TRBJ1-4, with D hard to call. CDR1 is SEHNR, CDR2 FQNEAQ, per germline (reference sequence). The ends were cut back, 2 bases at V and 5 bases at J, with 15 bases in the middle. This CDR3 region has 16 residues. DNA for the CDR3: TGTGCCAGCAGCTTAACCGGGTATGGTCGGAATGAAAAACTGTTTTTT. Protein product: CASSLTGYGRNEKLFF. The full variable domain, with the rest looked up from reference TRBV7-9 and TRBJ1-4, is DTGVSQNPRHKITKRGQNVTFRCDPISEHNRLYWYRQTLGQGPEFLTYFQNEAQLEKSRLLSDRFSAERPKGSFSTLEIQRTEQGDSAMYLCASSLTGYGRNEKLFFGSGTQLSVL.

The gene calls are TRBV7-9 and TRBJ2-3; D uncertain. Germline V gene data show CDR1 as SEHNR and CDR2 as FQNEAQ (reference sequence). CDR3 length: 12 amino acids. V lost 4 bases and J lost 5, with 7 bases in between. CDR3 amino acids: CASSYSGDTQYF. The CDR3 DNA reads TGTGCCAGCAGCTACTCCGGAGATACGCAGTATTTT.

This rearrangement joins TRBV29-1 to TRBJ1-4, with D maybe TRBD1 (5 bases). The length of the CDR3 is 11 residues. Germline CDR1 SQVTM, CDR2 ANQGSEA. Deletions cut 5 bases from V and 7 bases from J, with 8 bases between. This CDR3 reads CSVWRGEKLFF. CDR3 nucleotides: TGCAGCGTTTGGAGGGGTGAAAAACTGTTTTTT.

This chain joins TRBV7-8 and TRBJ1-1, with D possibly matching TRBD1 (5 bases). CDR1 SGHVS and CDR2 FQNEAQ come from the germline V gene. The V end was cut by 0 bases, the J end by 10 bases, with 18 bases between. The CDR3 consists of 15 residues. The CDR3 DNA follows: TGTGCCAGCAGCTTAGCGGGGGGGTCCCGACTCGGAGCTTTCTTT. This sequence encodes CASSLAGGSRLGAFF. The complete variable domain, with remaining parts taken from reference TRBV7-8 and TRBJ1-1, reads GAGVSQSPRYKVAKRGQDVALRCDPISGHVSLFWYQQALGQGPEFLTYFQNEAQLDKSGLPSDRFFAERPEGSVSTLKIQRTQQEDSAVYLCASSLAGGSRLGAFFGQGTRLTVV.

This chain's CDR3 is CASSSNPGLASSYEQYF. As DNA, the CDR3 is TGTGCCAGCAGTTCCAACCCAGGACTAGCGAGCTCCTACGAGCAGTACTTC. The chain recombines TRBV7-9 with TRBJ2-7, with 9 bases identical to TRBD2. Trimming took 6 bases from V and 0 from J; bases not matched to a gene: 12. CDR3 size: 17 residues. Germline CDR1 is SEHNR and CDR2 is FQNEAQ (reference sequence).

This chain connects TRBV19 to TRBJ1-2; 8 nucleotides match TRBD1. The germline V gene encodes CDR1 LNHDA and CDR2 SQIVND (reference sequence). Germline trimming cut 1 base from V and 8 bases from J; bases unmatched to any gene: 9. The CDR3 length is 15 residues. The CDR3 DNA is TGTGCCAGTAGTATAGCCGGCGGACAGGGATGGGGCTACACCTTC. It yields the protein CASSIAGGQGWGYTF.

The chain combines TRBV30 with TRBJ2-3; TRBD1 matches at 8 bases. With 3 bases clipped from V and 4 bases from J, the junction kept 9 bases outside the gene matches. Per germline, CDR1 GTSNPN and CDR2 SVGIG (reference sequence). The CDR3 is 15 amino acids. DNA of the CDR3: TGTGCCTGGAGCGAGGGACAGGCGAGCGCAGATACGCAGTATTTT. Translated, it gives CAWSEGQASADTQYF.

The chain joins TRBV7-2 to TRBJ2-7; D uncertain. CDR1 is SGHTA, CDR2 FQGNSA, per germline. V lost 1 base and J lost 5, with 9 bases in between. The CDR3 totals 13 residues. The CDR3 region has the DNA TGTGCCAGCAGCTTAGAGAGCGTAAACGAGCAGTACTTC. Translated: CASSLESVNEQYF.

The chain combines TRBV30 with TRBJ1-2, with no clear D. Germline V lookup: CDR1 GTSNPN, CDR2 SVGIG (reference sequence). V was shortened by 8 bases and J by 8 bases, with 15 bases between the two germline ends. This CDR3 region has 11 residues. The CDR3 region is CAGGRVKGYTF. The CDR3 region has the DNA TGTGCCGGAGGGCGAGTGAAAGGCTACACCTTC.

The V and J genes are TRBV30 and TRBJ1-5, with D possibly being TRBD1 (6 bases). Germline V gives CDR1 GTSNPN, CDR2 SVGIG (reference sequence). This CDR3 has 15 residues. The V end lost 0 bases, the J end lost 3 bases, and 12 bases lay between the germline ends. CDR3 DNA sequence: TGTGCCTGGAGTGTAAATGGACAGCTCAATCAGCCCCAGCATTTT. Translation gives CAWSVNGQLNQPQHF.

This chain connects TRBV5-6 to TRBJ1-5; D may be TRBD1 (5 bases). The V gene's germline CDR1 is SGHDT and CDR2 YYEEEE. The length of the CDR3 is 16 residues. Trimming left V 2 bases short and J 0 bases short, with 12 bases between. CDR3 amino acids: CASSFRGDYSNQPQHF. The CDR3 coding sequence is TGTGCCAGCAGCTTTCGGGGGGATTATAGCAATCAGCCCCAGCATTTT.

The chain has TRBV11-2 and TRBJ1-1; D call uncertain. Trimming took 5 bases from V and 1 from J, leaving 8 bases between them. The CDR3 length is 13 residues. Germline values: CDR1 SGHAT, CDR2 FQNNGV. CDR3: CASSRDTNTEAFF. The CDR3 coding sequence is TGTGCCAGCAGCCGCGACACGAACACTGAAGCTTTCTTT.

Regarding this clone: This same CDR3 is encoded by further DNA sequences in the sample. The chain couples TRBV5-1 to TRBJ2-7; 11 positions agree with TRBD1. CDR1 and CDR2 from the germline V gene are SGHRS and YFSETQ. The trim removed 1 base at V and 4 bases at J, leaving 4 bases unmatched. The CDR3 sequence is 15 residues long. CDR3 nucleotides: TGCGCCAGCAGCTTGTCCGGGACAGGGGGTTACGAGCAGTACTTC. This gives the protein CASSLSGTGGYEQYF.

The chain uses TRBV27 and TRBJ2-6; D is possibly TRBD2 (5 bases). Germline assignment: CDR1 MNHEY and CDR2 SMNVEV (reference sequence). The ends were cut back, 6 bases at V and 1 base at J, with 19 bases in the middle. CDR3 length: 18 residues. This chain's CDR3 is CASSQIWGGGSGANVLTF. As DNA, the CDR3 is TGTGCCAGCAGCCAAATTTGGGGTGGAGGATCTGGGGCCAACGTCCTGACTTTC.

V usage is TRBV11-2 and J usage is TRBJ2-1; 7 bases line up with TRBD2. CDR1 is SGHAT and CDR2 is FQNNGV in the germline V gene. V gave up 2 bases and J gave up 5 bases; unmatched junction bases: 15. CDR3 length: 18 residues. Written as DNA, the CDR3 is TGTGCCAGCAGCTTATGGTATACTCCTGGCCTAGCGGACAATGAGCAGTTCTTC. Its translation: CASSLWYTPGLADNEQFF.

This chain connects TRBV15 to TRBJ1-1; a weak D match, TRBD1 (5 bases). The V gene's germline CDR1 is LNHNV and CDR2 YYDKDF (reference sequence). The CDR3 spans 14 residues. V was pared by 4 bases and J by 7 bases, with 16 bases between. CDR3 amino acids: CATSTRLGDLEAFF. The CDR3 DNA is TGTGCCACCAGCACCAGACTAGGGGATCTTGAAGCTTTCTTT.

This clone was seen only once. The chain links TRBV5-1 to TRBJ1-1; D possibly corresponds to TRBD1 (5 bases). The V and J ends lost 0 bases and 4 bases respectively, with 10 bases between them. The CDR3 has 14 amino acids. The germline CDR1 and CDR2 sequences are SGHRS and YFSETQ. The CDR3 DNA sequence: TGCGCCAGCAGCTTGGAACAGGTCACCACTGAAGCTTTCTTT. This codes for CASSLEQVTTEAFF.

The chain joins TRBV4-3 to TRBJ2-2; 10 bases map to TRBD1. CDR1 and CDR2 from the germline V gene are LGHNA and YSLEER. V trimming: 2 bases; J trimming: 5 bases; junction bases outside the gene matches: 17. The CDR3 has 20 residues. Here the CDR3 reads CASSQFPFTGTGVGTGELFF. The DNA of the CDR3 is TGCGCCAGCAGCCAATTTCCTTTCACCGGGACAGGGGTCGGGACCGGGGAGCTGTTTTTT.